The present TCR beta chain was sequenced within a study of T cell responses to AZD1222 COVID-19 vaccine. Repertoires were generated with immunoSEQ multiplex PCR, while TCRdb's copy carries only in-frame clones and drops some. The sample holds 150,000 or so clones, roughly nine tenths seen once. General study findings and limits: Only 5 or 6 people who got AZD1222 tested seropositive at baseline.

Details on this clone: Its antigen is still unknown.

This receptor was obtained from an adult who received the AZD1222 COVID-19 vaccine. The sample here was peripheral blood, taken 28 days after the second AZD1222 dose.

This CDR3 reads CASSTSPSGSYNEQFF. The DNA for the CDR3 is TGTGCCAGCAGCACGTCCCCTAGCGGGTCCTACAATGAGCAGTTCTTC. This chain joins TRBV11-2 and TRBJ2-1, with 8 bases matching TRBD2. Germline values: CDR1 SGHAT, CDR2 FQNNGV. Trimming cost V 5 bases and J 1 base; bases outside gene matches: 7. The CDR3 covers 16 residues. Variable domain in full (rest from reference TRBV11-2 and TRBJ2-1): EAGVAQSPRYKIIEKRQSVAFWCNPISGHATLYWYQQILGQGPKLLIQFQNNGVVDDSQLPKDRFSAERLKGVDSTLKIQPAKLEDSAVYLCASSTSPSGSYNEQFFGPGTRLTVL.